This T cell receptor beta chain appears in the sequencing data of a study of regulatory dendritic cells for organ transplantation. Study-level results: Naive CD4+ and CD8+ repertoires were highly diverse; memory CD8+ was most oligoclonal. Regulatory dendritic cells appeared to expand memory CD8+ clones less than mature ones. Resting memory CD8+ T cells held the most alloreactive clonotypes.

CD4+ or CD8+ T cells were sorted as naive CD45RA+ or memory CD45RO+. For this clone: The antigen is unknown.

The repertoire was sequenced with immunoSEQ multiplex PCR; TCRdb's copy has only in-frame clones and lacks some. The table shows roughly 27,000 clones, with over 60% occurring only once. Germline V gives CDR1 SGHVS, CDR2 FNYEAQ. The CDR3 has 15 residues. V lost 7 bases and J lost 2; bases outside the gene matches: 6. Sample: memory CD4+ T cells from blood. As for subset: CD45RO+ memory T cells. The sequence was collected from a human donor in good health. The chain employs TRBV7-6 and TRBJ2-1; 9 bases match TRBD2. CDR3 region: CASTMREGPYNEQFF. The CDR3 region has the DNA TGTGCCAGCACCATGCGGGAGGGCCCCTACAATGAGCAGTTCTTC.